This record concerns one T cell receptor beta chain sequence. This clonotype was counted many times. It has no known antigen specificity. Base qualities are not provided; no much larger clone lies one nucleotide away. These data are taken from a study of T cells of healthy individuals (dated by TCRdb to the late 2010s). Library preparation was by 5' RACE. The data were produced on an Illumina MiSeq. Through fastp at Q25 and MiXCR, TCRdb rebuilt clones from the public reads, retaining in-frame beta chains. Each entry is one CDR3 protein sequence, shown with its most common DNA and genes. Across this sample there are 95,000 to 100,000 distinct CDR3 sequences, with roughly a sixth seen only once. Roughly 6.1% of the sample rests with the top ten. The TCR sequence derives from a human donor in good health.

The nucleotides are TGTGCCAGCAGTTTTTTGACAGGGGGGGTACGTGGGACCCAGTACTTC. Its translation is CASSFLTGGVRGTQYF. This sequence uses TRBV28 and TRBJ2-5; TRBD1 matches 9 bases in the middle. Relative to germline, V is missing 3 bases and J is missing 7 bases, with 12 bases of the junction outside any gene match. The germline V gene gives CDR1 as MDHEN and CDR2 as SYDVKM. Its CDR3 holds 16 amino acids, cysteine through phenylalanine. The kept DNA is CDR3 alone, 48 bases in frame from the first base.